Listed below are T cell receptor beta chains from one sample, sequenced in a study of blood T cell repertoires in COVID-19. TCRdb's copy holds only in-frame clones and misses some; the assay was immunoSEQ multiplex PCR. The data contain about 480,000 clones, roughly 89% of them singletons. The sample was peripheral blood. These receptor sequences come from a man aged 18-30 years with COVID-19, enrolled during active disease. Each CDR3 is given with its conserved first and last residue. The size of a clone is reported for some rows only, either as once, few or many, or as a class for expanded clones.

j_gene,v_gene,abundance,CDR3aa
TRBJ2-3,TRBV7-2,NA,CASSFLAGFSTDTQYF
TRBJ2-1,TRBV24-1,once,CATSDFVASGSPSYNEQFF
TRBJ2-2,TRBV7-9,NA,CASSLATQQNTGELFF
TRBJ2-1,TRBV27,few,CASSRIAGGPNEQFF
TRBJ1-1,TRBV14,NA,CASSHIGGMNTEAFF
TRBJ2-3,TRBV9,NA,CASSVSGTDTQYF
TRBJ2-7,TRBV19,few,CASRAGTRASYEQYF
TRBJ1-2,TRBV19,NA,CASSTPRQGGDYGYTF
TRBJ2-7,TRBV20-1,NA,CSASSGAWSYEQYF
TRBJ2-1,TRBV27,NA,CASSLQGALFNEQFF
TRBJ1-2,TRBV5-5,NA,CASSLEEGTYGYTF
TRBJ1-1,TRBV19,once,CASSIGGVEAFF
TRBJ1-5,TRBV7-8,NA,CASSQTDSNQPQHF
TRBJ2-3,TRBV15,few,CATSSHPSGLARDRDTQYF
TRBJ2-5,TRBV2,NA,CASTEENNLETQYF
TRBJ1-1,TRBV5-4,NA,CASSLHSNTEAFF
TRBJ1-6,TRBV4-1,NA,CASSQDLVSPLHF
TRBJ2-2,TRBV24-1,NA,CATSDLRVGGTGELFF
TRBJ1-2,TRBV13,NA,CASSPPTDSTF
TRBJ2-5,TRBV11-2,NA,CASSAGQGRRETQYF
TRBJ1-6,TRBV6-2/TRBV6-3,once,CASSLTGFNSPLHF
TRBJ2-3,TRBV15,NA,CATGGGGDTDTQYF
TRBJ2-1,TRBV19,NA,CASSWGSSYNEQFF
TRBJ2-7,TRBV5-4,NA,CASSLVLAGVPYEQYF
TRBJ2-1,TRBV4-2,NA,CASSQSLAGANNEQFF
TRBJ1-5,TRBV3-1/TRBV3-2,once,CASSQPTGSNQPQHF
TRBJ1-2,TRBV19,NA,CATEDRNYGYTF
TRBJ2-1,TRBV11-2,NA,CASSLGGWRDEQFF
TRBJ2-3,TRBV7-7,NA,CASSSTTGGADTQYF
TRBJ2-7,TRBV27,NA,CASSLTGWSSYEQYF
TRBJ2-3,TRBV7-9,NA,CASSLRSGNTDTQYF
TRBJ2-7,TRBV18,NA,CASSPSVGLRGDEQYF
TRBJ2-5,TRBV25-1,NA,CASREPGLTEETQYF
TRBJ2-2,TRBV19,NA,CATLLSLGGPGELFF
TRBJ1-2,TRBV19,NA,CASSIGQGPYYGYTF
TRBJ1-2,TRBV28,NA,CASSLLGPDGYTF
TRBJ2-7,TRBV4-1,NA,CASSQRLAGVSEQYF
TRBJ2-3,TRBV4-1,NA,CASSPLASLGTDTQYF
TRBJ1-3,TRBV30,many,CAWKGAGGNTIYF
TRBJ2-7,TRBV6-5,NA,CASSYSGQGRHYEQYF
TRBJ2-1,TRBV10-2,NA,CASSEPAVPFYNEQFF
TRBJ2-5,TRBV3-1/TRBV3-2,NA,CASSQRSGGIQETQYF
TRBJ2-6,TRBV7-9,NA,CASSPRTGEPSGANVLTF
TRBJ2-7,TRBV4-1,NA,CASSQDPGLSLYEQYF
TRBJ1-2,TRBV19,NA,CASRTQGVNYGYTF
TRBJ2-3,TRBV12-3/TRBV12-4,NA,CASSFGLPDTQYF
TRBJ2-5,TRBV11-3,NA,CASSRGLAGVAQYF
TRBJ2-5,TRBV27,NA,CASSPQQGARETQYF
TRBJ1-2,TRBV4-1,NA,CASSQLRDRRGYTF
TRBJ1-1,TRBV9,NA,CASSVTGVNTEAFF
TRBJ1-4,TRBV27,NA,CASSLYGGTGLATNEKLFF
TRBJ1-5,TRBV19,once,CASTRWGGDQPQHF
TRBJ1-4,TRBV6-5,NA,CASSFQAGVNEKLFF